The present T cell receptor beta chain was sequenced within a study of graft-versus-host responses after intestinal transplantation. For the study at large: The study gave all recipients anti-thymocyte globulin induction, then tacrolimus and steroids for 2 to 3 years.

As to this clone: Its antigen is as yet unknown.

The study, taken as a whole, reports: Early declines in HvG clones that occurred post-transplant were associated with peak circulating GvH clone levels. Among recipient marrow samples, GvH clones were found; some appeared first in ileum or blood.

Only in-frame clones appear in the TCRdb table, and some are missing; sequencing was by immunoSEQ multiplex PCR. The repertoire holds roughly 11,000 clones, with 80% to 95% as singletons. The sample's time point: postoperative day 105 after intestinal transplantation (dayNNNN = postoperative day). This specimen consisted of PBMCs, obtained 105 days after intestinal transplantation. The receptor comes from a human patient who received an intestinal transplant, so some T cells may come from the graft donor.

The CDR3 coding sequence is TGTGCCAGCAGCTTAGAGGACGAGCAGTACTTC. Its protein is CASSLEDEQYF. The chain combines TRBV11-2 with TRBJ2-7; D ambiguous. Trimming pared 0 bases from V and 5 bases from J, leaving 2 bases between. CDR1 is SGHAT, CDR2 FQNNGV, per germline. The CDR3 runs 11 residues. The full variable domain, its missing parts supplied by reference TRBV11-2 and TRBJ2-7, is EAGVAQSPRYKIIEKRQSVAFWCNPISGHATLYWYQQILGQGPKLLIQFQNNGVVDDSQLPKDRFSAERLKGVDSTLKIQPAKLEDSAVYLCASSLEDEQYFGPGTRLTVT.